The rows below give T cell receptor beta chains drawn from one sample of a study of cytomegalovirus exposure and HLA in healthy donors. Using immunoSEQ multiplex PCR, the repertoire was profiled, and TCRdb retains in-frame clones only, with some absent. The sample has about 120,000 clones; roughly four fifths are singletons. Sequenced input: PBMCs. These receptors originate from a male donor in good health and CMV-seropositive. CDR3s leave out the opening cysteine and the closing phenylalanine or tryptophan. The order of the fields is V gene, clone size, CDR3 protein. Where a row states a size, it is once, few, many or the class of an expanded clone; other rows omit it.

TRBV7-8 | NA | ASSPVAGTFFGANVLT
TRBV2 | NA | ASSEEVSGLILSTNEKLF
TRBV7-9 | NA | ASSLQGTYQPQH
TRBV30 | NA | AFYPRGVDEQY
TRBV29-1 | NA | SVGRGAF
TRBV7-3 | NA | ASSLDRGHEQY
TRBV19 | NA | ASIQGHSGNTIY
TRBV28 | NA | ASSSAGGMETQY
TRBV9 | NA | ASSEVQATGELF
TRBV10-3 | NA | AISDSSGRGPYTDTQY
TRBV28 | NA | ASSRPPQISYEQY
TRBV7-3 | NA | ASSLTGGPSYEQY
TRBV19 | NA | ASNSGDVGELF
TRBV10-1 | few | ASPRQSNTEAF
TRBV25-1 | NA | ASSDGTSGITQETQY
TRBV5-4 | NA | ASSEGTGRSETQY
TRBV9 | NA | ASSVSGRSGNEQF
TRBV4-3 | NA | ASSQWSRADVSYNEQF
TRBV4-3 | NA | ASSQRSGRGPYGYT
TRBV28 | NA | ASSLFLDRDTEAF
TRBV27 | NA | ASSLIAGGTDTQY
TRBV11-2 | NA | ASSSHVGTGLNSEQF